The following is a TCR beta chain sequence with its context. Its matching antigen is unknown. The data belong to a study of T cells expressing NK-cell markers. General study findings and limits: NKG2C+ dominant clonotype frequencies in 6 or 7 donors were roughly 1.0-7.0% of CD8+ T cells.

5'RACE template switching with UMIs produced the TCR beta cDNA. With the 5' RACE reads reprocessed, TCRdb shows one record per CDR3 protein and no DNA. This sample lists about 260,000 distinct CDR3 sequences; its ten largest clones have 0.39%. The sequence derives from a man between 18 and 35 years old in good health. Sequencing input: blood T cells: a sorted CD56 or NKG2C T cell subset, CD4+ or CD8+ T cells, or bulk PBMC T cells (not recorded which).

The CDR3 protein is CASSLGELLSGELFF. V is TRBV11-2 and J is TRBJ2-2; the D gene TCRdb calls, TRBD2, cannot be checked with no DNA. Germline CDR1 SGHAT, CDR2 FQNNGV. CDR3 length: 15 amino acids.